This T cell receptor beta chain was recorded in a study of early T cells in non-severe SARS-CoV-2 infection. Study information: Sequencing of unsorted whole blood was done on bulk RNA, leaving chains unpaired.

Study-wide points: Lookups in VDJdb leaned toward anti-spike CD8 responses and missed private and CD4 specificities.

This clonotype turned up a few times. Its antigen is not identified. Individual cDNA molecules each received unique molecular identifiers attached to them. One entry per CDR3 protein, called by TCRdb with MiXCR from the 5' RACE reads. The repertoire includes tens of thousands of distinct CDR3 sequences, roughly 5.2% of them detected once, and about 21% sits in the top ten. Sequencing was done on a sample of whole blood. The source of this sequence is an adult who was a healthcare worker with PCR-confirmed SARS-CoV-2 infection or an uninfected control (not recorded which).

The CDR3 DNA reads as TGTGCCACCAGTCAGACGGAGACCCAGTACTTC. Translating gives CATSQTETQYF. The V call is TRBV24-1, the J call TRBJ2-5; unclear D gene. CDR1 KGHDR and CDR2 SFDVKD come from the germline V gene. The CDR3 spans 11 residues. Trimming took off 6 bases at V and 5 bases at J, with 6 bases between the two ends.